Listed below are T cell receptor beta chains from one sample, sequenced in a study of cytomegalovirus exposure and HLA in healthy donors. Produced via immunoSEQ multiplex PCR; TCRdb's table is partial and in-frame only. The repertoire includes around 37,000 clones, 65% to 90% of them detected once, and roughly 10% sits in the top ten. The sequencing input was PBMCs. Receptor source: a woman aged 18 to 35 in good health and CMV-seropositive. Each CDR3 is given with its conserved first and last residue. Fields, in order: clone size, V gene, J gene, D gene, CDR3 DNA, CDR3 protein. A D gene is named only where the DNA matches it firmly. Size is omitted from some rows. Given values are once, few, many or a class for expanded clones.

>NA|TRBV5-1|TRBJ1-1|NA
TGCGCCAGCAGCTTGTTGGGCGGGGTGGGGAACACTGAAGCTTTCTTT
CASSLLGGVGNTEAFF
>NA|TRBV7-8|TRBJ2-2|NA
TGTGCCAGCAGCTTAACGGTTGAGGGGGAGCTGTTTTTT
CASSLTVEGELFF
>NA|TRBV19|TRBJ1-1|NA
TGTGCCAGTAGGCCACGGTCAGGGAACACTGAAGCTTTCTTT
CASRPRSGNTEAFF
>NA|TRBV7-8|TRBJ1-1|NA
TGTGCCAGCAGCTCCAACAGGGTCGGCACTGAAGCTTTCTTT
CASSSNRVGTEAFF
>NA|TRBV5-4|TRBJ2-1|NA
TGTGCCAGCAATTCTAGAAAAACCCACAATGAGCAGTTCTTC
CASNSRKTHNEQFF
>NA|TRBV7-2|TRBJ2-7|NA
TGTGCCAGCAGCATGTACGGGGCCTACGAGCAGTACTTC
CASSMYGAYEQYF
>NA|TRBV10-3|TRBJ2-1|TRBD2
TGTGCCATCAGTGAGTCTCTCCTAGCGGGGGGGCCGGTAAACTACAATGAGCAGTTCTTC
CAISESLLAGGPVNYNEQFF
>NA|TRBV7-3|TRBJ2-3|NA
TGTGCCAGCAGCTTAGGGGGGTCGGATACGCAGTATTTT
CASSLGGSDTQYF
>NA|TRBV2|TRBJ2-4|TRBD1
TGTGCCAGCGGTCCCGGACAGGGAATAATAGCCAAAAACATTCAGTACTTC
CASGPGQGIIAKNIQYF
>NA|TRBV4-1|TRBJ2-7|TRBD2
TGCGCCAGCAGCCAGACTAGCGGCCCCTCCTACGAGCAGTACTTC
CASSQTSGPSYEQYF
>NA|TRBV6-5|TRBJ1-5|NA
TGTGCCAGCAGTTACGGGAGGGGGGGGGAGCCCCAGCATTTT
CASSYGRGGEPQHF
>NA|TRBV7-2|TRBJ2-5|NA
TGTGCCAGCAGCGGCCAAAGGGGAGAGACCCAGTACTTC
CASSGQRGETQYF
>NA|TRBV6-4|TRBJ2-1|NA
TGTGCCAGCAGTGACCGGGACAACAATGAGCAGTTCTTC
CASSDRDNNEQFF
>NA|TRBV12-2|TRBJ2-3|NA
TGTGCAAGTCGACCGAAATCTAGCGGGGGGGCCTCGGAGAGCACAGATACGCAGTATTTT
CASRPKSSGGASESTDTQYF
>few|TRBV4-1|TRBJ2-1|TRBD1
TGTGCCAGCAGCCAGGGGGCGGACTACAATGAGCAGTTCTTC
CASSQGADYNEQFF
>NA|TRBV10-3|TRBJ1-4|NA
TGTGCCATCAGTGAGTTTTGGGTTGCGGGACGGAGAGGGAGAAATGAAAAACTGTTTTTT
CAISEFWVAGRRGRNEKLFF
>NA|TRBV5-1|TRBJ2-3|TRBD1
TGCGCCAGCAGCTTGGATTATCGGGACAGGGGCACAGATACGCAGTATTTT
CASSLDYRDRGTDTQYF
>NA|TRBV7-2|TRBJ2-2|NA
TGTGCCAGCAGCCCCACGGGGGTATCCGGGGAGCTGTTTTTT
CASSPTGVSGELFF
>NA|TRBV27|TRBJ2-2|NA
TGTGCCAGCAGTGTGTACAGGGACACCGGGGAGCTGTTTTTT
CASSVYRDTGELFF
>few|TRBV6-6|TRBJ2-7|TRBD2
TGTGCCAGCAACCCCCGACGGGGGAGGGATTACGAGCAGTACTTC
CASNPRRGRDYEQYF